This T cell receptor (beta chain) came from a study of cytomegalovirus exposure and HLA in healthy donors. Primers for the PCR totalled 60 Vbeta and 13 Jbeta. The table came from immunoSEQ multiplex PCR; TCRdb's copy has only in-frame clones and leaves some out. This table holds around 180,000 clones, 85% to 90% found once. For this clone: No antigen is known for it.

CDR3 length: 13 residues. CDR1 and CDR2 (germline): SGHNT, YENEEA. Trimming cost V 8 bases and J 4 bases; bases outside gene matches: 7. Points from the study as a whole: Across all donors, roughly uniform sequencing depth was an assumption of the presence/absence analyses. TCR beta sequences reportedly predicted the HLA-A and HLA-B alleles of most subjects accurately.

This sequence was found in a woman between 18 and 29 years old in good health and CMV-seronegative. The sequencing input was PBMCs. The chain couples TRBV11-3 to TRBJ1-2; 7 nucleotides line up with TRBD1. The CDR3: CASGDRHFYGYTF. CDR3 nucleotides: TGTGCCAGCGGGGACAGACATTTCTATGGCTACACCTTC.